This T cell receptor beta chain was recovered during a study of CD8+ T cells in alopecia areata. Looking at the study overall: Treatment comprised oral tofacitinib, 5 to 10 mg twice daily, in treated patients.

Study conclusions and caveats: Scalp samples also yield sequences from resident alphabeta T cells of normal skin. Persistence in scalp and blood during tofacitinib was observed for many expanded lesional clones.

Sequencing relied on a cDNA template that was reverse transcribed from extracted RNA. This table comes from immunoSEQ multiplex PCR, and its TCRdb copy is limited to in-frame clones, with some not included. The profile shows 190,000 or so clones, 58% of them singletons. The treatment here: oral pan-JAK inhibitor, 5-10 mg twice daily. As regards this clone: Its antigen remains unidentified.

This CDR3 is 15 amino acids long. CDR1 and CDR2 (germline): SQVTM, ANQGSEA. Trimming took off 2 bases at V and 1 base at J, with 13 bases between the two ends. This TCR came from a human donor with alopecia areata. The sequences come from CD4+ T cells sorted from blood, collected at week 24, from a patient treated with tofacitinib. V usage is TRBV29-1 and J usage is TRBJ2-3, with a possible D match to TRBD2 (5 bases). CDR3 in amino acids: CSVEWRPLRTDTQYF. Here the CDR3 DNA reads TGCAGCGTTGAATGGAGGCCTCTCCGCACAGATACGCAGTATTTT.